Given below is one TCR beta chain in context. The antigen it recognizes is unknown. No clone much larger than this one lies a single base away; base qualities are absent. These data are taken from a study of tumor and adjacent non-tumor tissue in lung cancer listed by TCRdb under 2018. For context, the study as a whole: By cancer type, the cohort comprised some 13 adenocarcinoma patients, a couple of squamous cell carcinoma patients and 1 small cell lung cancer patient. Among the approximately 15 patients, ages ranged from roughly 30 to 76 years, approximately 10 were men and 5 were women, and disease was TNM stage I to III. Using bulk TCRbeta repertoires from around 14 lung cancer patients, the study set lung tumor tissue side by side with matched distant non-tumor lung tissue. Sequencing produced more than 100,000,000 productive TCRbeta reads in total, an average of approximately 4.1 million reads per sample. More than 25 paired specimens, one tumor and one normal lung sample per patient, were profiled by TCRbeta CDR3 sequencing.

Looking up the germline V gene yields CDR1 SNHLY and CDR2 FYNNEI. The CDR3 holds 15 amino acids from the cysteine to the phenylalanine. CDR3 DNA only is kept here, 45 bases in frame from base 1. V trim: 1 base; J trim: 6 bases; unmatched bases: 5. Library prep was done by multiplex PCR. The sequencing machine was an Illumina HiSeq 2500. TCRbeta libraries were constructed through three rounds of nested PCR with primers (Table S4) according to protocols adapted from ARM-PCR. Before sequencing, PCR products of 200-500 bp were excised from the gel and purified with the QIAquick gel extraction kit. On the study's bioinformatics: Trimmomatic was used to clean the reads, FLASH merged the cleaned reads into complete CDR3 sequences, and MiTCR assigned the sequences to V(D)J germline segments. Clonal diversity was calculated as the inverse Simpson's index using VDJtools. In-frame sequences without a premature stop codon were defined as productive reads. The public reads were reprocessed in TCRdb via fastp at Q25 and MiXCR, keeping in-frame beta chains. Every distinct CDR3 protein forms one entry, paired with its most common genes and DNA. V and J calls and clone size were set by TCRdb, not the authors. The sample table holds 70,000 to 80,000 distinct CDR3 sequences, of which 72% were seen once. Together, the top ten hold about 9.5% of the sample.

RNA was extracted from bulk unsorted tissue and checked for quality with a NanoDrop ND-1000 and an Agilent 2100. Newly diagnosed lung cancer patients without prior chemotherapy who had been admitted for thoracic surgery in China between August and November 2014 were enrolled as donors. Anyone who had undergone radiotherapy or chemotherapy before, or who had another cancer at the same time, was left out of the study. Pieces of surgical tissue measuring about 1-2.1 cm3 were kept in RNAlater solution and stored at -80 degrees C until use. The paper's findings and limits, for the study overall: Significantly higher TCR diversity was found in younger patients, and higher tumor TCR diversity was associated with shorter overall and disease-free survival. Because peripheral blood was not sequenced, blood TCRbeta repertoires in the lung cancer patients of the study were not examined. Neither the sequencing platform nor unique molecular identifiers are named or mentioned anywhere in the methods. The top 100 clones made up a significantly larger cumulative share of the repertoire in normal lung than in tumor tissue. Tumor tissue showed significantly greater TCR diversity (inverse Simpson) than normal lung tissue (approximately 400 vs 170, P = 0.0075, Mann-Whitney U test). The cohort had only around 14 patients, and the authors noted that larger samples and more detailed clinical data are needed.

The sequence derives from a woman in her thirties or forties with non-small cell lung cancer. The sequencing sample was made of lung tumor tissue. The chain links TRBV2 with TRBJ2-3, with 9 junctional bases fitting TRBD2. The bases read TGTGCCAGCAGTGAAGACGGGACTAGCCTCGATACGCAGTATTTT. This sequence encodes CASSEDGTSLDTQYF. The reference TRBV2 and TRBJ2-3 proteins fill in what lies around the CDR3, so the full variable domain reads EPEVTQTPSHQVTQMGQEVILRCVPISNHLYFYWYRQILGQKVEFLVSFYNNEISEKSEIFDDQFSVERPDGSNFTLKIRSTKLEDSAMYFCASSEDGTSLDTQYFGPGTRLTVL.